This entry lists 31 T cell receptor beta chains sequenced from one sample in a study of human T cells and chemical hapten exposure. Regarding time point: healthy volunteer bleed at 6 weeks. RNA extraction used unfractionated whole blood as the source of total RNA. TCRdb called the RACE reads again in MiXCR, with one record for every CDR3 protein. The repertoire holds more than 75,000 distinct CDR3 sequences, with roughly 8.7% as singletons. Source material: whole blood. Receptor source: a male donor in good health. Some clones in this sample may be carry-over from other donors' samples.

This clonotype was counted at least ten times. The chain has TRBV27 and TRBJ1-5; no firm D call. With 6 bases removed from V and 6 bases from J, the gap between germline ends came to 18 bases. Germline loops: CDR1 MNHEY, CDR2 SMNVEV (reference sequence). The CDR3 covers 15 residues. CDR3: CASRTDGDPSQPQHF. CDR3 bases: TGTGCCAGCAGAACCGACGGCGACCCAAGTCAGCCCCAGCATTTT.

This chain uses TRBV3-1 with TRBJ1-2; D not certain. V shed 1 base and J shed 4 bases, with 16 bases lying between them. Germline assignment: CDR1 LGHDT and CDR2 YNNKEL (reference sequence). This CDR3 contains 16 residues. CDR3 sequence (DNA): TGTGCCAGCAGCCAAGCCAGCGTAGGCCCGGTCTATGGCTACACCTTC. Encoded protein: CASSQASVGPVYGYTF. The complete variable domain, with remaining parts taken from reference TRBV3-1 and TRBJ1-2, reads DTAVSQTPKYLVTQMGNDKSIKCEQNLGHDTMYWYKQDSKKFLKIMFSYNNKELIINETVPNRFSPKSPDKAHLNLHINSLELGDSAVYFCASSQASVGPVYGYTFGSGTRLTVV.

V gene TRBV3-1 combines with J gene TRBJ2-1; 7 bases are shared with TRBD1. The CDR3 length is 16 residues. Germline V gene data show CDR1 as LGHDT and CDR2 as YNNKEL (reference sequence). After removal of 4 bases from V and 2 bases from J, the junction contained 8 bases not matched to a gene. CDR3 DNA: TGTGCCAGCAGCCCACAGGGGCGGGCCCCCTACAATGAGCAGTTCTTC. It specifies CASSPQGRAPYNEQFF.

This clonotype was observed a handful of times. DNA of the CDR3: TGTGCCAGCAGCACCGGACAGGCTACAAACTCTGGAAACACCATATATTTT. Translated, it gives CASSTGQATNSGNTIYF. This chain uses TRBV11-3 with TRBJ1-3; 7 nucleotides align to TRBD1. Germline CDR1 SGHNT, CDR2 YENEEA. This CDR3 comprises 17 residues. J was trimmed by 0 bases and V by 5 bases; bases with no gene match: 10.

This clonotype has just a few counts. CDR3 nucleotides: TGTGCCAGCAGCCAAGGCGGCCCAGATACGCAGTATTTT. Translated, it gives CASSQGGPDTQYF. The gene calls are TRBV3-1 and TRBJ2-3, with D hard to call. The CDR3 contains 13 residues. Germline values: CDR1 LGHDT, CDR2 YNNKEL (reference sequence). V gave up 1 base and J gave up 4 bases, with 6 bases separating them.

This clonotype occurred a few times. The chain combines TRBV29-1 with TRBJ2-5; D possibly corresponds to TRBD1 (5 bases). V was trimmed by 5 bases and J by 3 bases, leaving 19 bases between them. The CDR3 loop spans 15 amino acids. CDR1 is SQVTM, CDR2 ANQGSEA, per germline. The CDR3, as DNA: TGCAGCGTTTATCCTAGGGGTAACACTGAAGAGACCCAGTACTTC. Amino acids: CSVYPRGNTEETQYF.

This clonotype was seen at least ten times. The chain links TRBV14 to TRBJ2-6, with D tentatively TRBD1 or TRBD2 (5 bases each). CDR1 SGHDN and CDR2 FVKESK come from the germline V gene. The CDR3 totals 15 residues. V lost 4 bases to trimming and J lost 4 bases, with 11 bases between them. This CDR3 reads CASSRTGPGANVLTF. DNA of the CDR3: TGTGCCAGCAGCCGGACGGGGCCCGGGGCCAACGTCCTGACTTTC.

Only a few counts were recorded for this clonotype. This chain joins TRBV3-1 and TRBJ2-5, with D perhaps matching TRBD1 (6 bases). The germline V gene encodes CDR1 LGHDT and CDR2 YNNKEL (reference sequence). Trimming removed 3 bases from V and 5 bases from J, with 19 bases in between. This CDR3 contains 16 residues. The CDR3 loop is CASSQTGGELGETQYF. The CDR3 DNA follows: TGTGCCAGCAGCCAGACTGGGGGCGAACTCGGCGAGACCCAGTACTTC.

The rearrangement uses TRBV20-1 and TRBJ2-4; 10 bases are a match to TRBD2. This CDR3 comprises 19 residues. From germline, CDR1 is DFQATT and CDR2 SNEGSKA (reference sequence). Germline trimming cut 5 bases from V and 1 base from J; bases unmatched to any gene: 17. This CDR3 is CSARRLAGPPQEAKNIQYF. CDR3 sequence (DNA): TGCAGTGCTCGCCGACTAGCGGGTCCCCCCCAGGAGGCCAAAAACATTCAGTACTTC.

This rearrangement joins TRBV12-3 or TRBV12-4 to TRBJ1-1; D is unclear. The CDR3 is 11 residues long. V was clipped by 5 bases and J by 5 bases, with 6 bases between them. The CDR3 coding sequence is TGTGCCAGCAGTACTAAGACTGAAGCTTTCTTT. The encoded protein is CASSTKTEAFF.

V is TRBV20-1 and J is TRBJ2-3, with 10 bases matching TRBD2. This CDR3 has 16 amino acids. From germline, CDR1 is DFQATT and CDR2 SNEGSKA (reference sequence). J gave up 5 bases and V 5 bases, and 13 bases lay outside the gene matches. Here the CDR3 reads CSARNPSGGNLDTQYF. Here the CDR3 DNA reads TGCAGTGCTCGGAACCCTAGCGGGGGTAACTTAGATACGCAGTATTTT.

This clonotype appeared many times. The J gene is TRBJ1-2, the V gene TRBV7-2; D unresolved. CDR3 length equals 13 residues. Trimming left V 1 base short and J 4 bases short, with 7 bases between. Per the germline V gene, CDR1 is SGHTA and CDR2 is FQGNSA. CDR3 residues: CASSLDRFYGYTF. The CDR3, as DNA: TGTGCCAGCAGCTTAGACCGATTCTATGGCTACACCTTC. The full variable domain, completed using reference TRBV7-2 and TRBJ1-2, is GAGVSQSPSNKVTEKGKDVELRCDPISGHTALYWYRQSLGQGLEFLIYFQGNSAPDKSGLPSDRFSAERTGGSVSTLTIQRTQQEDSAVYLCASSLDRFYGYTFGSGTRLTVV.

This clonotype showed up just a few times. The genes are TRBV4-1 and TRBJ1-1; D remains ambiguous. The CDR3 consists of 13 residues. V was trimmed by 3 bases and J by 7 bases, leaving 12 bases between them. Germline V gene sequence: CDR1 MGHRA, CDR2 YSYEKL. This CDR3 is CASSQVITLEAFF. CDR3 coding DNA: TGCGCCAGCAGCCAGGTAATTACACTTGAAGCTTTCTTT.

The V call is TRBV5-1, the J call TRBJ2-5; weak D call: TRBD2 (5 bases). The CDR3 has 14 residues. In germline, CDR1 is SGHRS, CDR2 YFSETQ. V lost 4 bases and J 5 bases, leaving 15 bases between the germline ends. CDR3 in amino acids: CASSLKLGGETQYF. CDR3 DNA: TGCGCCAGCAGCCTAAAACTAGGCGGGGAGACCCAGTACTTC.

This clonotype was detected a few times. V is TRBV5-1 and J is TRBJ1-2, with 7 bases aligning to TRBD1. The ends lost 0 bases at V and 2 bases at J; junction bases unmatched: 10. This CDR3 comprises 17 residues. Looked up from germline, CDR1 is SGHRS and CDR2 is YFSETQ. CDR3 DNA sequence: TGCGCCAGCAGCTTGGCCCAAGGACAGGTCTACAACTATGGCTACACCTTC. Protein: CASSLAQGQVYNYGYTF.

Only a few counts were recorded for this clonotype. The rearrangement links TRBV29-1 to TRBJ2-7, with TRBD1 as a possible D gene (6 bases). This CDR3 has 13 residues. The V gene's germline CDR1 is SQVTM and CDR2 ANQGSEA. Between the trimmed V and J ends, which lost 7 bases and 3 bases, there was a span of 16 bases. The CDR3 sequence: CSARQEKHYEQYF. The CDR3 nucleotides read TGCAGCGCCCGACAGGAGAAGCACTACGAGCAGTACTTC.

This chain connects TRBV5-1 to TRBJ2-3, with 13 bases aligning to TRBD2. V gave up 3 bases and J gave up 5 bases; unmatched junction bases: 0. The germline V gene has CDR1 SGHRS and CDR2 YFSETQ. There are 14 residues in the CDR3. This chain's CDR3 is CASSWTSGGDTQYF. The CDR3 region has the DNA TGCGCCAGCAGCTGGACTAGCGGGGGAGATACGCAGTATTTT.

The chain has TRBV4-3 and TRBJ1-1, with D perhaps matching TRBD1 (5 bases). Germline V lookup: CDR1 LGHNA, CDR2 YSLEER. The V and J ends lost 2 bases and 7 bases respectively, with 20 bases between them. The CDR3 extends over 16 amino acids. DNA of the CDR3: TGCGCCAGCAGCCAATCTCCCCTAGGGGCGGGTGTTGAAGCTTTCTTT. It is translated as CASSQSPLGAGVEAFF.

This clonotype was counted only a few times. The gene calls are TRBV6-1 and TRBJ2-5, with D perhaps matching TRBD1 (6 bases). The ends were cut back, 3 bases at V and 5 bases at J, with 13 bases in the middle. The germline V gene has CDR1 MNHNS and CDR2 SASEGT. The CDR3 extends over 14 amino acids. CDR3 amino acids: CASSDLGARETQYF. The CDR3 coding sequence is TGTGCCAGCAGTGACCTGGGGGCGCGGGAGACCCAGTACTTC.

The CDR3, as DNA: TGTGCCAGCAGCTTGGGACTTCTCGGGGCCCAGTACTTC. Translation gives CASSLGLLGAQYF. The chain couples TRBV5-6 to TRBJ2-5; possibly TRBD2 for D (5 bases). Germline CDR1 and CDR2: SGHDT and YYEEEE. Deletions cut 0 bases from V and 9 bases from J, with 12 bases between. The CDR3 length is 13 residues.

This clonotype was found a few times. The chain carries TRBV20-1 and TRBJ1-5; tentatively, D is TRBD1 (5 bases). CDR1 is DFQATT and CDR2 is SNEGSKA in the germline V gene (reference sequence). The V gene lost 6 bases and the J gene lost 3 bases, with 9 bases spanning the gap. This CDR3 has 12 residues. CDR3 bases: TGCAGTGCAGCGGGACTCAATCAGCCCCAGCATTTT. It codes for CSAAGLNQPQHF.

This clonotype turned up a few times. The rearrangement uses TRBV5-6 and TRBJ2-7; 8 bases align to TRBD2. The V gene's germline CDR1 is SGHDT and CDR2 YYEEEE. The CDR3 has 16 residues. The V gene end was trimmed by 0 bases and the J gene end by 3 bases; junction bases not matched to a gene: 8. The CDR3 nucleotides read TGTGCCAGCAGCTTGGGGGGACTAGTCCCCAACTACGAGCAGTACTTC. Translating it yields CASSLGGLVPNYEQYF.

This clonotype was recorded a few times. The rearrangement uses TRBV10-3 and TRBJ1-2, with D possibly being TRBD1 (6 bases). The CDR3 is 12 residues long. Germline V lookup: CDR1 ENHRY, CDR2 SYGVKD. Trimming removed 6 bases from V and 6 bases from J, with 11 bases in between. CDR3 protein: CAISLQGDGYTF. CDR3 DNA: TGTGCCATCAGCTTACAGGGAGATGGCTACACCTTC.

The table lists this clonotype with many counts. The gene calls are TRBV12-3 or TRBV12-4 and TRBJ1-2, with D unresolved. The V end was cut by 6 bases, the J end by 2 bases, with 13 bases between. There are 14 residues in the CDR3. CDR3 residues: CASSTPQENYGYTF. The CDR3 region has the DNA TGTGCCAGCAGCACACCTCAGGAGAACTATGGCTACACCTTC.

V gene TRBV7-6 combines with J gene TRBJ2-1; possible D gene TRBD2, 5 bases. Germline lookup yields CDR1 SGHVS and CDR2 FNYEAQ. Trimming stripped 1 base from V and 0 bases from J, with 13 bases between. This CDR3 spans 17 amino acids. The CDR3 nucleotides are TGTGCCAGCAGCTTAGGGGTTCCTGGGAGCTCCTACAATGAGCAGTTCTTC. Amino acid sequence: CASSLGVPGSSYNEQFF. The full variable domain, rest sourced from reference TRBV7-6 and TRBJ2-1, is GAGVSQSPRYKVTKRGQDVALRCDPISGHVSLYWYRQALGQGPEFLTYFNYEAQQDKSGLPNDRFSAERPEGSISTLTIQRTEQRDSAMYRCASSLGVPGSSYNEQFFGPGTRLTVL.

The V call is TRBV4-3, the J call TRBJ2-7; D may be TRBD2 (5 bases). This CDR3 comprises 14 residues. Trimming took off 2 bases at V and 5 bases at J, with 13 bases between the two ends. Germline loops: CDR1 LGHNA, CDR2 YSLEER. Written as DNA, the CDR3 is TGCGCCAGCAGCCAATTCCCCGGGAACGACGAGCAGTACTTC. Translated, it gives CASSQFPGNDEQYF.

This clonotype appeared a few times. The chain employs TRBV18 and TRBJ2-3, with D possibly called TRBD1 or TRBD2 (5 bases each). The V end lost 6 bases, the J end lost 2 bases, and 12 bases lay between the germline ends. Germline CDR1 is KGHSH and CDR2 is LQKENI. This CDR3 spans 14 amino acids. This CDR3 is CASSPGADTDTQYF. CDR3 DNA: TGTGCCAGCTCGCCCGGGGCGGACACAGATACGCAGTATTTT.

This clonotype was counted between two and nine times. The V and J genes are TRBV7-9 and TRBJ2-1; TRBD2 matches 8 bases. CDR3 length: 15 residues. J was trimmed by 5 bases and V by 8 bases; bases with no gene match: 11. Per the germline V gene, CDR1 is SEHNR and CDR2 is FQNEAQ (reference sequence). The CDR3 spells CASQALAGPNNEQFF. DNA of the CDR3: TGTGCCAGCCAGGCGTTAGCGGGACCGAACAATGAGCAGTTCTTC.

The table lists this clonotype with many counts. The chain has TRBV6-2 or TRBV6-3 and TRBJ2-3; D is uncertain. Trimming left V 6 bases short and J 2 bases short, with 9 bases between. The CDR3 totals 13 residues. Germline lookup yields CDR1 MNHEY and CDR2 SVGEGT. DNA for the CDR3: TGTGCCAGCAGCCAACGTTCCACAGATACGCAGTATTTT. Residues: CASSQRSTDTQYF.

This clonotype was detected ten times or more. The rearrangement joins TRBV12-3 or TRBV12-4 to TRBJ1-2; D possibly corresponds to TRBD1 (5 bases). This CDR3 is built from 13 residues. The V end lost 4 bases, the J end lost 6 bases, and 12 bases lay between the germline ends. DNA of the CDR3: TGTGCCAGCAGTTACGAGGGACGGAATGGCTACACCTTC. Its translation: CASSYEGRNGYTF.

Ten or more counts support this clonotype. The CDR3 DNA reads as TGTGCCAGCTCCCAGGGACAGAGGAACACTGAAGCTTTCTTT. Its protein product is CASSQGQRNTEAFF. The rearrangement joins TRBV18 to TRBJ1-1, with 7 bases that match TRBD1. Germline trimming cut 6 bases from V and 1 base from J; bases unmatched to any gene: 5. From germline, CDR1 is KGHSH and CDR2 LQKENI. The CDR3 is 14 amino acids.